The 20 T cell receptor beta chains in this list originate from one sample, sequenced in a study of cytotoxic CD8 clonotypes in ibrutinib-treated CLL. The data were produced by immunoSEQ multiplex PCR, yet TCRdb's version contains in-frame clones alone and is incomplete. The table includes about 49,000 clones, about half detected once. This sample comprised PBMCs, obtained after 12 months of ibrutinib treatment. Every receptor here comes from a human donor with chronic lymphocytic leukemia.

This chain links TRBV27 with TRBJ2-3, with no clear D. The germline V and J ends were trimmed by 3 bases and 4 bases, with 14 bases remaining between them. CDR3 size: 15 residues. Germline CDR1 MNHEY, CDR2 SMNVEV (reference sequence). This CDR3 is CASSFGEVVADTQYF. In DNA, the CDR3 is TGTGCCAGCAGTTTCGGCGAAGTCGTCGCAGATACGCAGTATTTT.

The chain couples TRBV15 to TRBJ1-2; D is uncertain. In germline, CDR1 is LNHNV, CDR2 YYDKDF (reference sequence). Trimming took 3 bases from V and 4 from J, leaving 9 bases between them. The CDR3 is 13 residues long. As DNA, the CDR3 is TGTGCCACCAGCAGTGACGGGATCTATGGCTACACCTTC. This translates into CATSSDGIYGYTF.

The J gene is TRBJ2-7, the V gene TRBV7-9, with 10 bases lining up with TRBD1. The CDR3 has 16 residues. V was clipped by 5 bases and J by 9 bases; unmatched bases: 16. Germline CDR1 is SEHNR and CDR2 is FQNEAQ (reference sequence). In DNA, the CDR3 is TGTGCCAGCAGCCCGACTCCCGGGACAGGGGCCCGCGGGCAGTACTTC. It codes for CASSPTPGTGARGQYF.

J is TRBJ2-7 and V is TRBV4-1, with TRBD1 matching over 11 bases. The CDR3 contains 16 residues. Germline V gene data show CDR1 as MGHRA and CDR2 as YSYEKL. V shed 4 bases, J shed 6 bases, and the junction held 11 bases outside the gene matches. Written as DNA, the CDR3 is TGCGCCAGCAGCCTTACAGGGGGACAGGGGGTGGGCGAGCAGTACTTC. It codes for CASSLTGGQGVGEQYF.

The CDR3 DNA follows: TGTGCCAGCAGCTCCCAGGGGGATCAGCCCCAGCATTTT. This codes for CASSSQGDQPQHF. The chain employs TRBV7-3 and TRBJ1-5; 7 bases line up with TRBD1. CDR1 SGHTA and CDR2 FQGTGA come from the germline V gene. The CDR3 is 13 residues long. Germline trimming cut 4 bases from V and 5 bases from J; bases unmatched to any gene: 2.

A few counts support this clone. The chain links TRBV11-2 to TRBJ2-7; D is unclear. The V and J ends lost 4 bases and 1 base respectively, with 20 bases between them. The CDR3 contains 17 residues. Germline CDR1 SGHAT, CDR2 FQNNGV. The CDR3 sequence is CASSSRDIWGGSYEQYF. The CDR3 DNA reads as TGTGCCAGCAGCTCCCGCGATATCTGGGGTGGATCCTACGAGCAGTACTTC.

The chain couples TRBV2 to TRBJ2-2; TRBD2 matches 7 bases. The ends lost 4 bases at V and 7 bases at J; junction bases unmatched: 3. In germline, CDR1 is SNHLY, CDR2 FYNNEI. The CDR3 spans 13 residues. CDR3 residues: CASSVASGGELFF. The DNA of the CDR3 is TGTGCCAGCAGTGTGGCTAGCGGCGGGGAGCTGTTTTTT.

The chain employs TRBV7-8 and TRBJ2-2; D is ambiguous. CDR1 and CDR2 from the germline V gene are SGHVS and FQNEAQ. CDR3 length equals 16 residues. Trimming took off 2 bases at V and 2 bases at J, with 12 bases between the two ends. The DNA of the CDR3 is TGTGCCAGCAGCTTAAAGACGTGGCCCAACACCGGGGAGCTGTTTTTT. Translation: CASSLKTWPNTGELFF.

This clone was observed at least ten times. CDR3 protein: CSAGQAGGDTQYF. The CDR3 nucleotides are TGCAGCGCAGGACAGGCGGGAGGGGATACGCAGTATTTT. The chain joins TRBV29-1 to TRBJ2-3; 9 bases fit TRBD2. Germline CDR1 SQVTM, CDR2 ANQGSEA. The CDR3 sequence is 13 residues long. J was trimmed by 6 bases and V by 7 bases; bases with no gene match: 8.

The chain recombines TRBV27 with TRBJ1-4, with D unresolved. The CDR3 contains 16 residues. CDR1 is MNHEY, CDR2 SMNVEV, per germline (reference sequence). V dropped 5 bases and J dropped 5 bases, with 18 bases sitting between them. The DNA of the CDR3 is TGTGCCAGCAGTACCGGTCGAGAGGGCCTGAATGAAAAACTGTTTTTT. Residues: CASSTGREGLNEKLFF.

The chain links TRBV5-1 to TRBJ2-2, with 7 bases that match TRBD2. The CDR3 sequence is 15 residues long. In germline, CDR1 is SGHRS, CDR2 YFSETQ. V dropped 3 bases and J dropped 4; count of bases not matched to a gene: 6. In DNA form, the CDR3 reads TGCGCCAGCAGCTCGGGACTATCGACCACCGGGGAGCTGTTTTTT. It is translated as CASSSGLSTTGELFF.

The CDR3 DNA reads as TGTGCCAGCAGCCCAGGGGACAGAACCTACGAGCAGTACTTC. Translated: CASSPGDRTYEQYF. The chain is built from TRBV11-3 and TRBJ2-7; 7 bases fit TRBD1. Trimming cost V 5 bases and J 2 bases; bases outside gene matches: 6. The CDR3 consists of 14 residues. The germline CDR1 and CDR2 sequences are SGHNT and YENEEA.

The chain combines TRBV10-3 with TRBJ2-1; 8 bases fit TRBD2. CDR1 ENHRY and CDR2 SYGVKD come from the germline V gene. This CDR3 region has 16 residues. Trimming took 7 bases from V and 1 from J; bases not matched to a gene: 9. The CDR3 sequence is CAIMGQSGSSYNEQFF. The CDR3 nucleotides read TGTGCCATCATGGGGCAGAGCGGGAGTTCCTACAATGAGCAGTTCTTC.

This clone was detected a few times. The chain links TRBV18 to TRBJ1-5; 9 nucleotides align to TRBD1. In germline, CDR1 is KGHSH, CDR2 LQKENI. V dropped 3 bases and J dropped 1; count of bases not matched to a gene: 7. The CDR3 contains 17 residues. CDR3 bases: TGTGCCAGCTCACCGCTTCAACAGGGGGCAAGCAATCAGCCCCAGCATTTT. Protein: CASSPLQQGASNQPQHF.

The chain uses TRBV7-2 and TRBJ2-5; D tentatively reads TRBD1 or TRBD2 (5 bases each). Germline lookup yields CDR1 SGHTA and CDR2 FQGNSA. The CDR3 length is 15 residues. Trimming pared 2 bases from V and 3 bases from J, leaving 13 bases between. CDR3 nucleotide sequence: TGTGCCAGCAGCTTAATGGGTTTGGGGGAAGAGACCCAGTACTTC. Translation gives CASSLMGLGEETQYF. The whole variable domain, remainder taken from reference TRBV7-2 and TRBJ2-5, is GAGVSQSPSNKVTEKGKDVELRCDPISGHTALYWYRQSLGQGLEFLIYFQGNSAPDKSGLPSDRFSAERTGGSVSTLTIQRTQQEDSAVYLCASSLMGLGEETQYFGPGTRLLVL.

This clone was picked up many times. Other DNA sequences in the same sample also yield this CDR3. The chain is built from TRBV30 and TRBJ1-1, with D possibly being TRBD1 (6 bases). V lost 4 bases to trimming and J lost 8 bases, with 14 bases between them. The V gene's germline CDR1 is GTSNPN and CDR2 SVGIG (reference sequence). This CDR3 comprises 12 residues. The CDR3 protein is CAWTLLGTEAFF. The CDR3, as DNA: TGTGCCTGGACCTTGCTAGGGACAGAAGCTTTCTTT.

This clone was recorded a few times. V and J are TRBV7-9 and TRBJ1-2; 7 bases agree with TRBD1. V lost 1 base to trimming and J lost 4 bases; unmatched junction nucleotides: 3. Germline CDR1 reads SEHNR; CDR2 reads FQNEAQ (reference sequence). The CDR3 spans 14 residues. The CDR3 coding sequence is TGTGCCAGCAGCTTAGGGGACAGAGCCTATGGCTACACCTTC. Residues: CASSLGDRAYGYTF.

The chain employs TRBV2 and TRBJ2-7; the match to TRBD1 covers 11 bases. V shed 8 bases, J shed 5 bases, and the junction held 8 bases outside the gene matches. Germline values: CDR1 SNHLY, CDR2 FYNNEI. This CDR3 comprises 14 residues. In nucleotides, the CDR3 is TGTGCCAGCCAAGGGGACAGGGGGTCCAACGAGCAGTACTTC. It codes for CASQGDRGSNEQYF.

This clone was counted only a few times. The CDR3 is CASLYRAWDQPQHF. In nucleotides, the CDR3 is TGTGCCAGCCTATATAGGGCGTGGGATCAGCCCCAGCATTTT. This rearrangement joins TRBV28 to TRBJ1-5, with no clear D. The CDR3 contains 14 residues. CDR1 is MDHEN and CDR2 is SYDVKM in the germline V gene. The V end lost 8 bases, the J end lost 5 bases, and 16 bases lay between the germline ends.

This clone was counted between two and nine times. The chain joins TRBV15 to TRBJ2-2, with a possible D match to TRBD1 (5 bases). Germline V gene lookup returns CDR1 LNHNV and CDR2 YYDKDF (reference sequence). Trimming stripped 1 base from V and 1 base from J, with 7 bases between. The CDR3 loop spans 15 amino acids. This CDR3 reads CATSRGGQNTGELFF. The CDR3 coding sequence is TGTGCCACCAGCAGAGGTGGACAGAACACCGGGGAGCTGTTTTTT.